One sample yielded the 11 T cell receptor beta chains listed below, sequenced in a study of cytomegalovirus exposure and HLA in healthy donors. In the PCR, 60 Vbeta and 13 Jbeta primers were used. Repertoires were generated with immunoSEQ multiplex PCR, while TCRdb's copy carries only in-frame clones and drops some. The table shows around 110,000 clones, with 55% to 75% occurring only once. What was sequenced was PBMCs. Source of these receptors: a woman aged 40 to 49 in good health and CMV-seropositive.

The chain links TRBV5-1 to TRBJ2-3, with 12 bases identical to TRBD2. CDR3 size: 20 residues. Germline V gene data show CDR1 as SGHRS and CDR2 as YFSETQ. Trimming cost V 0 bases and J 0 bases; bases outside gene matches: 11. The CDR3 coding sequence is TGCGCCAGCAGCTTGGGGCCAACGGGACTAGCGGGTTTAAGCACAGATACGCAGTATTTT. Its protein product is CASSLGPTGLAGLSTDTQYF.

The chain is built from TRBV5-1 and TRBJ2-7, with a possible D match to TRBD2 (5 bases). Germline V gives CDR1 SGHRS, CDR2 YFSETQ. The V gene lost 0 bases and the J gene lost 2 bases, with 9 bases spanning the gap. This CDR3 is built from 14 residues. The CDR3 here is CASSLVREPYEQYF. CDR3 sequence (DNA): TGCGCCAGCAGCTTGGTCCGGGAACCCTACGAGCAGTACTTC.

CDR3: CASSLVFSGRGNEQFF. In DNA form, the CDR3 reads TGTGCCAGCAGCTTAGTATTTAGCGGTCGGGGGAATGAGCAGTTCTTC. The chain is built from TRBV7-2 and TRBJ2-1; the D gene is possibly TRBD2 (6 bases). The length of the CDR3 is 16 residues. Looked up from germline, CDR1 is SGHTA and CDR2 is FQGNSA. V gave up 1 base and J gave up 7 bases, with 17 bases separating them. Based on the CDR3 plus reference TRBV7-2 and TRBJ2-1, the full variable domain is GAGVSQSPSNKVTEKGKDVELRCDPISGHTALYWYRQSLGQGLEFLIYFQGNSAPDKSGLPSDRFSAERTGGSVSTLTIQRTQQEDSAVYLCASSLVFSGRGNEQFFGPGTRLTVL.

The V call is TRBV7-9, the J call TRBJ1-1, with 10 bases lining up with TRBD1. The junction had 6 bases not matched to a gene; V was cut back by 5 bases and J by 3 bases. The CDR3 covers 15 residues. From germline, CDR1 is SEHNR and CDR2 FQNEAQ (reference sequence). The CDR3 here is CASSQGQGGDTEAFF. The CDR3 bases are TGTGCCAGCAGCCAAGGACAGGGGGGAGACACTGAAGCTTTCTTT.

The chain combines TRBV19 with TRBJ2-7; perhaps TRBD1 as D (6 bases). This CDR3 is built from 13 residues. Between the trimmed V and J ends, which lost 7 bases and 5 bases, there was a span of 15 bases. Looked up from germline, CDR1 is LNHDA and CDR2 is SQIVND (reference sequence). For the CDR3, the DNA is TGTGCCAGTACCGCAGGACAGAGTAACGAGCAGTACTTC. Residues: CASTAGQSNEQYF.

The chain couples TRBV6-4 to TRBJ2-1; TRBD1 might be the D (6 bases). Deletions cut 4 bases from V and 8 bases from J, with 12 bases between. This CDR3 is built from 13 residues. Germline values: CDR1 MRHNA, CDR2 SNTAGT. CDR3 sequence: CASSVGTNDEQFF. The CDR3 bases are TGTGCCAGCAGTGTAGGGACAAACGATGAGCAGTTCTTC.

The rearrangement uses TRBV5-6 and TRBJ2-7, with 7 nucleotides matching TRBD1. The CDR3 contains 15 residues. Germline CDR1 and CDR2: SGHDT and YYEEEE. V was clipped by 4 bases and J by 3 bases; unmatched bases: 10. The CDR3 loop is CASSDSTQGFYEQYF. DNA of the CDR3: TGTGCCAGCAGCGATAGCACACAGGGGTTCTACGAGCAGTACTTC.

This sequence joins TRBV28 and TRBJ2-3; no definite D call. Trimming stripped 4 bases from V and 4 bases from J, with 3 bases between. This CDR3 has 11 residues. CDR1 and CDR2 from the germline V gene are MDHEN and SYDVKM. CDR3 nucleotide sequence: TGTGCCAGCAGTTCGGCAGATACGCAGTATTTT. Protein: CASSSADTQYF.

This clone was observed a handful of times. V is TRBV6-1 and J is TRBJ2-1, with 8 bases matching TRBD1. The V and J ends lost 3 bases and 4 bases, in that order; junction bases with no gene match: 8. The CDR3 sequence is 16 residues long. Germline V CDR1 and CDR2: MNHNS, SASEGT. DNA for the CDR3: TGTGCCAGCAGTGACCTAAGGACAGGGATGTACAATGAGCAGTTCTTC. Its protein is CASSDLRTGMYNEQFF.

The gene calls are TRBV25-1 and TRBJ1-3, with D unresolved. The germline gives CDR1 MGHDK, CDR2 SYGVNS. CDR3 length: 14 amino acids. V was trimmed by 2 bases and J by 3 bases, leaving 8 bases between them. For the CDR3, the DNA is TGTGCCAGCAGTGAACCACTAAGTGGAAACACCATATATTTT. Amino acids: CASSEPLSGNTIYF.

The CDR3 DNA sequence: TGTGCCAGCAGCTTGGGGGGGGTGAAAGAGACCCAGTACTTC. Amino acids: CASSLGGVKETQYF. The genes are TRBV5-4 and TRBJ2-5, with TRBD2 as a possible D gene (6 bases). The ends were cut back, 0 bases at V and 3 bases at J, with 9 bases in the middle. The CDR3 sequence is 14 residues long. Germline V gives CDR1 SGHNT, CDR2 YYREEE (reference sequence).